The present entry profiles one T cell receptor (beta chain) with its context. The antigen is undetermined. These data come from a study of OX40 agonist ivuxolimab in advanced cancers. Across the study: Intravenous ivuxolimab at 0.01 to 10 mg/kg was given to patients every 2 weeks. General observations from the study: Still undetermined is the antigen specificity of the expanded peripheral T cells. At doses 0.1 to 3.0 mg/kg, CD4+ and CD8+ clones expanded.

Method: immunoSEQ multiplex PCR; TCRdb's copy keeps in-frame clones and lacks some. The sample records under 25,000 clones, less than 90% being singletons. The CDR3 is made up of 16 amino acids. V lost 5 bases and J lost 0; bases outside the gene matches: 2. CDR1 and CDR2 (germline): SGHTA, FQGTGA. The source of this sequence is an adult with an advanced solid tumor such as melanoma, head and neck, liver or kidney cancer. The chain links TRBV7-3 to TRBJ2-3; 13 positions agree with TRBD2. The specimen was CD4+ or CD8+ T cells sorted from blood, collected in a trial of the OX40 agonist ivuxolimab. CDR3 DNA: TGTGCCAGCAGCCCGGGACTAGCGGGAAGCACAGATACGCAGTATTTT. Translating it yields CASSPGLAGSTDTQYF.